This entry concerns a single TCR beta chain. Its antigen is not identified. Researchers made TCR cDNA using 5'RACE template switching, and this step added a universal primer site and UMIs. TCRdb reprocessed the 5' RACE reads with MiXCR, giving one entry per CDR3 protein. The sample contains a few hundred thousand distinct CDR3 sequences, 6.8% of which appear only once. The CDR3 runs to 14 residues. V was shortened by 6 bases and J by 5 bases, with 14 bases between the two germline ends. The data were obtained in a study of T cells after yellow fever vaccination. Overall study findings and caveats: There was a possibility that FACS-sorted repertoires contained abundant clonotypes contaminating from the bulk population.

The sequence was obtained from a man younger than 35 who received the YFV17D yellow fever vaccine. The rearrangement joins TRBV12-3 or TRBV12-4 to TRBJ2-1; D ambiguous. This material consisted of PBMCs, taken approximately 47 days after the first yellow fever vaccination. The CDR3 nucleotides are TGTGCCAGCAGCCTAAGTGGTCCCCACAATGAGCAGTTCTTC. It specifies CASSLSGPHNEQFF.